A selection of T cell receptor beta chains follows, all from one sample in a study of graft-versus-host responses after intestinal transplantation. These receptors' targets are unknown. Here immunoSEQ multiplex PCR was the method, and the copy in TCRdb shows in-frame clones only, minus some. Of about 130,000 clones in the sample, around nine tenths are singletons; the top ten hold approximately 0.2%. The source was unstimulated CD4+ T cells sorted from spleen or lymph node cells, collected before intestinal transplant. All receptors come from a human donor who received an intestinal transplant. Each CDR3 is given with its conserved first and last residue. Fields, in order: V gene, clone size, J gene, CDR3 protein. Size values are once, few and many counts, or a class for expanded clones, and some rows have none.

V gene: TRBV7-2; clone size: once; J gene: TRBJ1-4; CDR3 protein: CASSLIPGYNEKLFF
V gene: TRBV28; clone size: .; J gene: TRBJ2-2; CDR3 protein: CASSFVDRDTGELFF
V gene: TRBV4-2; clone size: .; J gene: TRBJ2-1; CDR3 protein: CASSQRTSGSFDEQFF
V gene: TRBV5-1; clone size: .; J gene: TRBJ2-3; CDR3 protein: CASSLNRVTDTQYF
V gene: TRBV11-2; clone size: .; J gene: TRBJ2-1; CDR3 protein: CASSLGREGRYNEQFF
V gene: TRBV28; clone size: .; J gene: TRBJ1-2; CDR3 protein: CASSLSGTGPYYGYTF
V gene: TRBV5-4; clone size: .; J gene: TRBJ1-3; CDR3 protein: CASSPNTLSSGNTIYF
V gene: TRBV2; clone size: once; J gene: TRBJ2-1; CDR3 protein: CASSEGVGEQFF
V gene: TRBV11-2; clone size: .; J gene: TRBJ1-2; CDR3 protein: CASSFGANYGYTF
V gene: TRBV4-2; clone size: .; J gene: TRBJ1-4; CDR3 protein: CASSQDWDKLFF
V gene: TRBV20-1; clone size: .; J gene: TRBJ2-5; CDR3 protein: CSASTTAQYF
V gene: TRBV2; clone size: few; J gene: TRBJ1-3; CDR3 protein: CASSAQSGNTIYF
V gene: TRBV6-5; clone size: .; J gene: TRBJ1-5; CDR3 protein: CASSESYSNQPQHF
V gene: TRBV25-1; clone size: .; J gene: TRBJ2-2; CDR3 protein: CASSPFGGLNTGELFF
V gene: TRBV7-2; clone size: once; J gene: .; CDR3 protein: CASSPRLAYEQYF
V gene: TRBV7-2; clone size: .; J gene: TRBJ2-1; CDR3 protein: CASSFRPGLASPTRFF